The source of this T cell receptor beta chain is a study of blood T cell repertoires in COVID-19. Study context: The United States, Italy and Spain provided the acute and convalescent COVID-19 samples. Nucleic acid was either cDNA or gDNA, and it came from T cells, B-cell-depleted T cells, or PBMCs.

Seattle's cohort entered during active infection and was followed longitudinally. Germline loops: CDR1 SGHAT, CDR2 FQNNGV. The CDR3 loop spans 14 amino acids. V was pared by 5 bases and J by 1 base, with 4 bases of the junction left unmatched. Original processing notes: How many nucleated cells were present was estimated from reference gene primer amplification. TCRdb's copy holds only in-frame clones and misses some; the assay was immunoSEQ multiplex PCR. V and J calls and clone size come straight from that table; D and trimming were deduced from the DNA. The data show hundreds of thousands of clones, roughly 90% seen once.

Source material: peripheral blood. This clonotype was obtained from a man in his 60s with COVID-19, enrolled during active disease. V is TRBV11-2 and J is TRBJ2-7; 8 nucleotides match TRBD1. CDR3 DNA sequence: TGTGCCAGCAGCCGGGACAGGTTTTCCTACGAGCAGTACTTC. This encodes CASSRDRFSYEQYF.